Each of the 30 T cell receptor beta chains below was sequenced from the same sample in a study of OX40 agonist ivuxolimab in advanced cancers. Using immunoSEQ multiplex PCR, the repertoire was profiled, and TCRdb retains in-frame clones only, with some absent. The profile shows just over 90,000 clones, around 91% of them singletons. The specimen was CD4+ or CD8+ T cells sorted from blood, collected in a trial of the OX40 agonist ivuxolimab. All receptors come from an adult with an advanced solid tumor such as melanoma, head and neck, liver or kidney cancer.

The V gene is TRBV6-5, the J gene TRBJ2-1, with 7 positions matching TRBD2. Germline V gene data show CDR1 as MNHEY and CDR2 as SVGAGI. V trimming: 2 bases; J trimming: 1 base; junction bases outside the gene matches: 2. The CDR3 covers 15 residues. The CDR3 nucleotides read TGTGCCAGCAGTTACGCGGGAGTATCCTACAATGAGCAGTTCTTC. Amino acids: CASSYAGVSYNEQFF.

CDR3 sequence: CASSRWESGEKLFF. The CDR3 DNA reads TGTGCCAGCAGTCGGTGGGAATCTGGTGAAAAACTGTTTTTT. The chain combines TRBV11-3 with TRBJ1-4, with D unclear. CDR3 length equals 14 residues. Germline V lookup: CDR1 SGHNT, CDR2 YENEEA. Trimming took 6 bases from V and 7 from J, leaving 15 bases between them.

The CDR3 sequence is CASSCRDRVRGEQYF. For the CDR3, the DNA is TGTGCCAGCAGCTGCCGGGACAGGGTGAGAGGCGAGCAGTACTTC. The chain carries TRBV11-3 and TRBJ2-7, with 9 bases fitting TRBD1. V trimming: 4 bases; J trimming: 6 bases; junction bases outside the gene matches: 10. Per the germline V gene, CDR1 is SGHNT and CDR2 is YENEEA. This CDR3 spans 15 amino acids.

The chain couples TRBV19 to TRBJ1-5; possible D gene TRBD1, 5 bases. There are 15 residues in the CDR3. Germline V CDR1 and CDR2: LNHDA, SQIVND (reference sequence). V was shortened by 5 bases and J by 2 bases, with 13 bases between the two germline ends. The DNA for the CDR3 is TGTGCCAGTAGTCCGGACCGAGGGGGCAATCAGCCCCAGCATTTT. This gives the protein CASSPDRGGNQPQHF.

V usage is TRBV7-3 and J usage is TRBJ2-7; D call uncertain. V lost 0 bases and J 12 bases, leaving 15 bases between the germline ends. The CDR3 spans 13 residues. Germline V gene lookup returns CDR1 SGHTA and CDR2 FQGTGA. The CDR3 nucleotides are TGTGCCAGCAGCTTAACGACGGTTGCGAGGCGGTACTTC. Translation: CASSLTTVARRYF.

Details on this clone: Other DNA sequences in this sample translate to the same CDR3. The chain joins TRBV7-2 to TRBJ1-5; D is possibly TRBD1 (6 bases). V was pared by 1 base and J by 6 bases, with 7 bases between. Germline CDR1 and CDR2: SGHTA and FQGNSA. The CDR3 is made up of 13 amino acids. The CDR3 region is CASSLVGGQPQHF. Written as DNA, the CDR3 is TGTGCCAGCAGCTTAGTAGGGGGTCAGCCCCAGCATTTT.

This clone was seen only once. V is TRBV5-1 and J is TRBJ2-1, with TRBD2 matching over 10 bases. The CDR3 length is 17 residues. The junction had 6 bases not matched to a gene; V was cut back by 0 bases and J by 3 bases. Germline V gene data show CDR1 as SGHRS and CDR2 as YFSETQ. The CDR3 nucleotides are TGCGCCAGCAGCTTGGACCTAGCGGGAGCGGTCTACAATGAGCAGTTCTTC. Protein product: CASSLDLAGAVYNEQFF.

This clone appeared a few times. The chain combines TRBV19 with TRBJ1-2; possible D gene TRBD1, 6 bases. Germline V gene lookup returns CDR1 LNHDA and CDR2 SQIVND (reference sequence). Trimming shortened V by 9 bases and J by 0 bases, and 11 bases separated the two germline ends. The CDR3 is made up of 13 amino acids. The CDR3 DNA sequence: TGTGCCAGCGGACAGCCAGCTAACTATGGCTACACCTTC. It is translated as CASGQPANYGYTF.

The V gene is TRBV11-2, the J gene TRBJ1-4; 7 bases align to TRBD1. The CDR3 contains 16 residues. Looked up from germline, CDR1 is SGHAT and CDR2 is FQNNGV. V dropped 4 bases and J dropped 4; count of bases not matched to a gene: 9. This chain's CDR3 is CASSSPRDSYNEKLFF. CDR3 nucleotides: TGTGCCAGCAGCTCCCCTAGGGACAGCTATAATGAAAAACTGTTTTTT.

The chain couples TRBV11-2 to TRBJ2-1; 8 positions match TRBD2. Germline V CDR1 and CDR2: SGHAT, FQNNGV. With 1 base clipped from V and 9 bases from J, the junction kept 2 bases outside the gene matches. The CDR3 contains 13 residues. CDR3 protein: CASSLGREGEQFF. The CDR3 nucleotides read TGTGCCAGCAGCTTAGGTCGGGAGGGTGAGCAGTTCTTC.

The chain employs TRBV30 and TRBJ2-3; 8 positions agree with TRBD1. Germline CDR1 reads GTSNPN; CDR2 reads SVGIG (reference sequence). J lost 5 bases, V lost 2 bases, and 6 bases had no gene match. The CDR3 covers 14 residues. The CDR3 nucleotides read TGTGCCTGGAGTAAAGGACAGGGAGTAGATACGCAGTATTTT. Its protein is CAWSKGQGVDTQYF.

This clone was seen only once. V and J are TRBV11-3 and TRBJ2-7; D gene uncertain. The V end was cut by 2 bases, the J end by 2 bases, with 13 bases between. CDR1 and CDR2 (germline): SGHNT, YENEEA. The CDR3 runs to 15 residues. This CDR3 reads CASSLSPGITYEQYF. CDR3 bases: TGTGCCAGCAGCTTATCTCCTGGGATTACCTACGAGCAGTACTTC.

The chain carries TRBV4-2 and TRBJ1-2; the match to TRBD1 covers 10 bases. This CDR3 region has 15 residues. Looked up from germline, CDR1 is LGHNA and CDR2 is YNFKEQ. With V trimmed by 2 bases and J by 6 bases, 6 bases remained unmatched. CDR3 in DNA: TGTGCCAGCAGCCAAAGGGACAGGGGAAGAGATGGCTACACCTTC. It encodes CASSQRDRGRDGYTF.

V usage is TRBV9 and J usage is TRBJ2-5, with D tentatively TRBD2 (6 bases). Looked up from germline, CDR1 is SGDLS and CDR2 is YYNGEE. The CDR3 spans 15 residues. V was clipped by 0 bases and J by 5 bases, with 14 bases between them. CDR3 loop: CASSVVPGAGETQYF. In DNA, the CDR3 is TGTGCCAGCAGCGTAGTTCCGGGAGCTGGGGAGACCCAGTACTTC. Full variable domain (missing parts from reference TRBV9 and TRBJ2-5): DSGVTQTPKHLITATGQRVTLRCSPRSGDLSVYWYQQSLDQGLQFLIQYYNGEERAKGNILERFSAQQFPDLHSELNLSSLELGDSALYFCASSVVPGAGETQYFGPGTRLLVL.

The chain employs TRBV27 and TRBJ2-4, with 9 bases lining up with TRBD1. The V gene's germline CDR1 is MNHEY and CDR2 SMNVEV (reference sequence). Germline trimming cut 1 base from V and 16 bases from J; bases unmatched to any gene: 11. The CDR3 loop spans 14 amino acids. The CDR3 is CASSLLTNRDRAYF. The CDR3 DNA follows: TGTGCCAGCAGTTTATTAACGAACCGGGACAGGGCTTACTTC.

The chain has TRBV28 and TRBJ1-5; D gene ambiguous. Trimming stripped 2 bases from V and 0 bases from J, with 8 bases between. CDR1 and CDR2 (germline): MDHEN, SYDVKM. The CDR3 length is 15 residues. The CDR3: CASSLRDYSNQPQHF. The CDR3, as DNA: TGTGCCAGCAGTTTAAGGGATTATAGCAATCAGCCCCAGCATTTT.

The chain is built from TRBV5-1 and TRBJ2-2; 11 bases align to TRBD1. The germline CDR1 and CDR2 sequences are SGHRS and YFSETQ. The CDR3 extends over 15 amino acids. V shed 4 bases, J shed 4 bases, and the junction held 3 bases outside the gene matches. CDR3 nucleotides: TGCGCCAGCAGCATAGGGACAGGGGGCACCGGGGAGCTGTTTTTT. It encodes CASSIGTGGTGELFF.

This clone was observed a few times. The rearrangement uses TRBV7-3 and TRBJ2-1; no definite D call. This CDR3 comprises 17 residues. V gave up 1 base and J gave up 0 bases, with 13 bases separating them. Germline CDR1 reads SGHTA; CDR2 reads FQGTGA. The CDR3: CASSLSKTPSSYNEQFF. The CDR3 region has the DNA TGTGCCAGCAGCTTAAGTAAAACTCCGAGCTCCTACAATGAGCAGTTCTTC.

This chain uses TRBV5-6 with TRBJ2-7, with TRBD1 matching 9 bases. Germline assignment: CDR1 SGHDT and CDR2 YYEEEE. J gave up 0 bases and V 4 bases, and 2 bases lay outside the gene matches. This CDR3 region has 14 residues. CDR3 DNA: TGTGCCAGCAGCCGGACAGGGGACTCCTACGAGCAGTACTTC. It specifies CASSRTGDSYEQYF.

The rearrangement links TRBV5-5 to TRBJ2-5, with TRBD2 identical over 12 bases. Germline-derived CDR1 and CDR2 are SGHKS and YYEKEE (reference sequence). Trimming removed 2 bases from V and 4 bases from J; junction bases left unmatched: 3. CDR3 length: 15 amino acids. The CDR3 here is CASSFPSGRAETQYF. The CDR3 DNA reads TGTGCCAGCAGCTTTCCTAGCGGGAGGGCAGAGACCCAGTACTTC.

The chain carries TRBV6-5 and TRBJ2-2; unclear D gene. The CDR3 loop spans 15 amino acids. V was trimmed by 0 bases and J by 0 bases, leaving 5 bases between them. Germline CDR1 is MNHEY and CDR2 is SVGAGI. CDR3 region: CASSYSKPNTGELFF. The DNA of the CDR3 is TGTGCCAGCAGTTACTCGAAACCGAACACCGGGGAGCTGTTTTTT.

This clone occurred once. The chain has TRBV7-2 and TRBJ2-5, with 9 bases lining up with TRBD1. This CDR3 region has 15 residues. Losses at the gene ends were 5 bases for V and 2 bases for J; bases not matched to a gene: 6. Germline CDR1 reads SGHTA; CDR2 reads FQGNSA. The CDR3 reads CASSPRDRGQETQYF. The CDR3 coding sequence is TGTGCCAGCAGCCCCCGTGACAGGGGGCAAGAGACCCAGTACTTC.

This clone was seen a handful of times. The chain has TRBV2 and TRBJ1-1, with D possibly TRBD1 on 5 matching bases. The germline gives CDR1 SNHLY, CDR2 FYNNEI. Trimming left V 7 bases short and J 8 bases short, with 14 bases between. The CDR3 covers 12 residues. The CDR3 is CASTGVGDEAFF. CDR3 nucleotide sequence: TGTGCCAGCACCGGAGTGGGGGACGAAGCTTTCTTT.

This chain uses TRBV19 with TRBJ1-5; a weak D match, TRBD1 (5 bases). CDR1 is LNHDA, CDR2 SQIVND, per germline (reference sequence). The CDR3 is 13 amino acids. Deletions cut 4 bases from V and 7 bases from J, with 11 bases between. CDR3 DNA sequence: TGTGCCAGTAGTACGGGACGGTTCCAGCCCCAGCATTTT. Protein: CASSTGRFQPQHF.

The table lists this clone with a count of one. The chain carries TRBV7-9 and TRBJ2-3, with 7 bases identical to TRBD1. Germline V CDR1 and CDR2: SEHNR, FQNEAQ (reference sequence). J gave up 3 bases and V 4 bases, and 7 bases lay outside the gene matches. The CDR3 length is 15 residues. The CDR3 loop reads CASSSTGTGTDTQYF. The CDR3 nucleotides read TGTGCCAGCAGCTCGACAGGGACGGGGACAGATACGCAGTATTTT. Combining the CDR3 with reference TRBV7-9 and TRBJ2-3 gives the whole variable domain DTGVSQNPRHKITKRGQNVTFRCDPISEHNRLYWYRQTLGQGPEFLTYFQNEAQLEKSRLLSDRFSAERPKGSFSTLEIQRTEQGDSAMYLCASSSTGTGTDTQYFGPGTRLTVL.

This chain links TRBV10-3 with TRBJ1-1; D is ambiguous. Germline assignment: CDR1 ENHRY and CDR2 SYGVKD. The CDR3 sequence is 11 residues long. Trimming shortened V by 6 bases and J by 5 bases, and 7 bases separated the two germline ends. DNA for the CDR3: TGTGCCATCAGACACGAAACTGAAGCTTTCTTT. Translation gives CAIRHETEAFF.

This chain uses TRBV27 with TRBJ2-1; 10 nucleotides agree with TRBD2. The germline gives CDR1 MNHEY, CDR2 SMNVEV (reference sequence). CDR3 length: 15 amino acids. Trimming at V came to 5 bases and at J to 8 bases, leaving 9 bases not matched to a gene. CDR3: CASSLWLAGAHEQFF. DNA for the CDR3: TGTGCCAGCAGTCTCTGGCTAGCGGGAGCCCATGAGCAGTTCTTC.

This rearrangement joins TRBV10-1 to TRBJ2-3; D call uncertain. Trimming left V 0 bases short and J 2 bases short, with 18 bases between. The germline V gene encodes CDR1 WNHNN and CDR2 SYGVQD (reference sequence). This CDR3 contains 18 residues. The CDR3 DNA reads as TGCGCCAGCAGTGAGTCGAGTCTTAACAGACCATTCACAGATACGCAGTATTTT. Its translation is CASSESSLNRPFTDTQYF.

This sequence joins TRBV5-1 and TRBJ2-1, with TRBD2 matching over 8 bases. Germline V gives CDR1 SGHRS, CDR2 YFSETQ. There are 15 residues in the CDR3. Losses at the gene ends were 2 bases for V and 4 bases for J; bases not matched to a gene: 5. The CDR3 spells CASSLNGRGYNEQFF. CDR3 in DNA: TGCGCCAGCAGCTTAAACGGGAGGGGTTACAATGAGCAGTTCTTC.

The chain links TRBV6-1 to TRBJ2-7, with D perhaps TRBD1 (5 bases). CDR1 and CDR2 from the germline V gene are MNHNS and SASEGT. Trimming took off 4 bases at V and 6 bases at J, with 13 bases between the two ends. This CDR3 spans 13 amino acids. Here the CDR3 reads CASSVSLRGEQYF. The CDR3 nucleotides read TGTGCCAGCAGTGTCTCTTTAAGGGGCGAGCAGTACTTC.